The T cell receptor beta chain described here comes from a study of T cells in Graves' hyperthyroidism and ophthalmopathy. In the study overall: The initial diagnosis was the point when peripheral blood was collected, ahead of any treatment.

Under 3 months was the duration of disease in ophthalmopathy patients, who also had a Clinical Activity Score of at least 3 and a NOSPECS grade of at least 4. Patients were excluded for uncontrolled infection, other autoimmune disease, pregnancy or lactation. This clonotype was seen at least ten times. What it binds is unknown. Researchers took RNA transcripts and amplified the TCR beta CDR3 regions from them. First-round RT-PCR of the TCR CDR3 relied on the HTBI primer set. TCRdb fed the multiplex PCR reads into MiXCR, producing one record per CDR3 protein. The sample lists hundreds of thousands of distinct CDR3 sequences, roughly 19% seen once, with roughly 39% in the top ten. Study-level findings and limits: Ophthalmopathy could be told apart from stable hyperthyroidism with a 13 V-J model.

Sequencing was carried out using blood. The TCR originated in a man aged 50 to 59 with Graves' ophthalmopathy.

The CDR3 protein is CASSVRPNTEAFF. The CDR3 DNA reads TGCGCCAGCAGCGTACGGCCGAACACTGAAGCTTTCTTT. J is TRBJ1-1 and V is TRBV5-1, with D unresolved. The CDR3 covers 13 residues. The V gene lost 4 bases and the J gene lost 1 base, with 8 bases spanning the gap. The germline V gene has CDR1 SGHRS and CDR2 YFSETQ. Full variable domain (rest looked up from reference TRBV5-1 and TRBJ1-1): KAGVTQTPRYLIKTRGQQVTLSCSPISGHRSVSWYQQTPGQGLQFLFEYFSETQRNKGNFPGRFSGRQFSNSRSEMNVSTLELGDSALYLCASSVRPNTEAFFGQGTRLTVV.